Described below is a single TCR beta chain sequence and its context. This clonotype has ten or more counts. Its antigen is currently not known. Qualities for individual bases were not recorded, and no much larger clone is one base off. Stable Graves' hyperthyroidism was defined as the absence of progression to ophthalmopathy over 18 months of follow-up. Hyperthyroidism patients were newly diagnosed, with disease duration under 2 months, and aged 18 to 65 years. Patients with uncontrolled infections, other autoimmune diseases, pregnancy or lactation were excluded. Diagnoses were based on clinical symptoms, serum thyroxine and TRAb, thyroid ultrasound and orbital computed tomography. PBMCs were isolated from about 9.1 ml of fresh peripheral blood by Ficoll-Paque density gradient centrifugation. Total RNA was extracted using Trizol reagent, and RNA quality was assessed on an Agilent 2100 Bioanalyzer.

This entry belongs to a study of T cells in Graves' hyperthyroidism and ophthalmopathy (dated by TCRdb to the late 2010s). Regarding the complete study: Peripheral blood samples were taken at the time of initial diagnosis, prior to any treatment. To identify distinguishing TCR V-J signatures, a discovery cohort of roughly 100 patients was used, comprising 43 with Graves' ophthalmopathy and roughly 60 with stable Graves' hyperthyroidism. Prospective prediction of ophthalmopathy was tested in an independent validation cohort of some 20 hyperthyroidism patients and 17 patients who later progressed to ophthalmopathy. The 100 discovery patients were randomly split 7:3 into training and test sets. Thyroid tissue and blood T-cell repertoires from several Graves' hyperthyroidism patients were also compared in the study. Following sampling, methimazole starting at 30 mg daily was given to hyperthyroidism patients, and high-dose intravenous methylprednisolone was given to ophthalmopathy patients. The paper describes TCR Vbeta CDR3 sequencing of 140 or so peripheral blood samples, made up of some 40 ophthalmopathy patients, some 80 hyperthyroidism patients and 17 progressor patients.

What the study reported, not specific to this receptor: In validation, progression to ophthalmopathy was predicted by the model with 55% to 71% sensitivity and about 72% specificity, a median of roughly six months before onset. Sample size was not statistically predetermined, and blinding of investigators to group allocation was not performed. Most expanded thyroid clonotypes (frequency above 0.001) were also found in blood, which suggests that blood repertoires may mirror thyroid immune responses. Ophthalmopathy was separated from stable hyperthyroidism by a 13 V-J signature model, with around 90% sensitivity and about 81% specificity obtained in cross-validation and 80%/75% obtained in testing.

The germline V gene (reference sequence) supplies CDR1 LGHDT and CDR2 YNNKEL. The CDR3 numbers 15 residues from cysteine through phenylalanine. Left in the record is the CDR3 DNA by itself, 45 bases read in frame from the first base. Between the V and J ends, shortened by 1 base and 2 bases respectively, the junction contains 12 bases. Amplification of TCR beta CDR3 regions was carried out from RNA transcripts. The TCR CDR3 was subjected to a first round of RT-PCR using the HTBI primer set and the Qiagen OneStep RT-PCR kit. The libraries were constructed in a second round of multiplex PCR and then size-selected and purified. Paired-end sequencing of the libraries was performed with 100 bp reads on an Illumina HiSeq2000. The source study handled its data this way. Raw data were processed with SOAPnuke, discarding reads with adapters, uncalled bases, mean Phred below 15, or no exact constant-primer or identifier match. COPE v1.2.5 was used to merge the high-quality paired reads, and each unique nucleotide sequence was defined as a clonotype. Clonotypes were aligned to IMGT TRBV, TRBD and TRBJ reference segments using MiTCR v1.1. The analysis was restricted to V-J combinations with a frequency above 0.0001, which together covered about 99% of the repertoires. A TCS score was defined as the ratio between F50 (clonal expansion) and ExV (chaos), using BLOSUM62-based TCRdist between CDR3 peptides within each V-J. Welch's t-statistics and random forest reduced just over 500 V-J features to 13, which were used in a naive Bayes classifier (R e1071). TCRdb handled the public reads itself, with Q25 trimming in fastp and clone calling in MiXCR, and kept productive beta chains. CDR3 protein duplicates are merged, each entry listing the most common genes and DNA. V and J calls and clone size were set by TCRdb, not the authors. In all, the sample holds 450,000 to 600,000 distinct CDR3 sequences, and less than 15% of those were seen once. Together, the top ten hold around 14% of the sample.

Sequencing was performed on blood. This chain joins TRBV3-1 to TRBJ2-7, with TRBD2 as a weak D call on 7 bases. The sequence derives from a woman aged 40-49 years with Graves' hyperthyroidism. The nucleotide sequence is given as TGTGCCAGCAGCCAAGCGGCGGGGGCTCCCTACGAGCAGTACTTC. Its product reads: CASSQAAGAPYEQYF.